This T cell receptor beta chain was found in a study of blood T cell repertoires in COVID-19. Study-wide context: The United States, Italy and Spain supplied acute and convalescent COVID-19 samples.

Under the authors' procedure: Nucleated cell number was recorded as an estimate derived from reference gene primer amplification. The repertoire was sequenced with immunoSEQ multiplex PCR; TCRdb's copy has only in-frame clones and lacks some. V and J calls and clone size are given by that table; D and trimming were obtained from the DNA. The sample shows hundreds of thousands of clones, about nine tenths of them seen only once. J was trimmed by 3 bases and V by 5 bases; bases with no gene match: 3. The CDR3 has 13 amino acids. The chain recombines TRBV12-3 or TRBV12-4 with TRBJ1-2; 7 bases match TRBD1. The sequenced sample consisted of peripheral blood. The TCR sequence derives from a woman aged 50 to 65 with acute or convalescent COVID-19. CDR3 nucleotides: TGTGCCAGCAGTAGGGGGCGGGACTATGGCTACACCTTC. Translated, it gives CASSRGRDYGYTF.